The 22 T cell receptor beta chains listed next were all sequenced from one sample in a study of shared clonotypes between healthy human individuals. The data were produced by immunoSEQ multiplex PCR, yet TCRdb's version contains in-frame clones alone and is incomplete. The data show about 690,000 clones, with 90% seen just once and 34% held by the top ten. What was sequenced was memory CD8+ T cells from PBMCs. As for subset: CD45RO+ cells pooled with CCR7-negative TemRA cells. The receptors shown here come from a man aged 18-30 years in good health. Some clones in this sample may be carry-over from other donors' samples.

The genes are TRBV6-1 and TRBJ2-7, with unresolved D. Germline V gene lookup returns CDR1 MNHNS and CDR2 SASEGT. The CDR3 length is 15 residues. Trimming stripped 6 bases from V and 4 bases from J, with 19 bases between. The CDR3 protein is CASSVRPSPPYEQYF. As DNA, the CDR3 is TGTGCCAGCAGCGTTAGACCCTCCCCTCCTTACGAGCAGTACTTC.

The chain recombines TRBV7-6 with TRBJ1-4; maybe TRBD1 (6 bases). Germline CDR1 reads SGHVS; CDR2 reads FNYEAQ. V lost 3 bases and J lost 0, with 11 bases in between. CDR3 length: 16 amino acids. The CDR3 DNA reads TGTGCCAGCAGCTTGCGGACAGCCACAACTAATGAAAAACTGTTTTTT. Amino acids: CASSLRTATTNEKLFF.

This clone has only one observation. The V and J genes are TRBV19 and TRBJ2-7; 12 nucleotides agree with TRBD2. V trimming: 3 bases; J trimming: 7 bases; junction bases outside the gene matches: 4. This CDR3 is 14 amino acids long. Germline V gene data show CDR1 as LNHDA and CDR2 as SQIVND (reference sequence). For the CDR3, the DNA is TGTGCCAGTAGTATCTACACTAGCGGGAGGGAGCAGTACTTC. This gives the protein CASSIYTSGREQYF.

This chain joins TRBV10-2 and TRBJ1-1; no firm D call. V was pared by 7 bases and J by 4 bases, with 16 bases between. The CDR3 is made up of 14 amino acids. Germline CDR1 reads WSHSY; CDR2 reads SAAADI. The CDR3 spells CASKSIYSPTEAFF. CDR3 sequence (DNA): TGCGCCAGCAAATCGATATATTCTCCCACTGAAGCTTTCTTT.

The table lists this clone with a count of one. V is TRBV9 and J is TRBJ2-1, with 12 bases matching TRBD2. Germline CDR1 reads SGDLS; CDR2 reads YYNGEE. CDR3 length: 15 residues. Trimming cost V 3 bases and J 5 bases; bases outside gene matches: 3. The CDR3 DNA follows: TGTGCCAGCAGCGGGACTAGCGGGATCAACAATGAGCAGTTCTTC. Translating it yields CASSGTSGINNEQFF.

This clone was detected a few times. V and J are TRBV27 and TRBJ1-5; D not resolved. CDR3 length: 12 residues. Per the germline V gene, CDR1 is MNHEY and CDR2 is SMNVEV (reference sequence). The V end lost 10 bases, the J end lost 3 bases, and 10 bases lay between the germline ends. In nucleotides, the CDR3 is TGTGCCACCCGAGGGATCAATCAGCCCCAGCATTTT. Its protein product is CATRGINQPQHF.

V and J are TRBV7-3 and TRBJ1-5; D not resolved. CDR3 size: 13 residues. V gave up 1 base and J gave up 4 bases, with 5 bases separating them. Germline CDR1 reads SGHTA; CDR2 reads FQGTGA. This CDR3 is CASSLNPNQPQHF. CDR3 DNA: TGTGCCAGCAGCTTAAACCCGAATCAGCCCCAGCATTTT.

This clone was detected once. The V gene is TRBV29-1, the J gene TRBJ2-2, with D perhaps TRBD1 (6 bases). The CDR3 sequence is 13 residues long. V shed 7 bases and J shed 8 bases, with 17 bases lying between them. Germline V gene lookup returns CDR1 SQVTM and CDR2 ANQGSEA. Here the CDR3 DNA reads TGCAGCGGGACTGGGACAAGGGCTGGGGAGCTGTTTTTT. This translates into CSGTGTRAGELFF.

Remarks on this clone: Being one base from a much bigger clone, this may be a read error. V gene TRBV7-9 combines with J gene TRBJ2-7, with TRBD2 matching over 12 bases. The germline CDR1 and CDR2 sequences are SEHNR and FQNEAQ (reference sequence). This CDR3 has 15 residues. Trimming cost V 5 bases and J 3 bases; bases outside gene matches: 5. The CDR3 reads CASSQETSGSYEQYF. In DNA form, the CDR3 reads TGTGCCAGCAGCCAAGAGACTAGCGGGAGCTACGAGCAGTACTTC.

The gene calls are TRBV28 and TRBJ1-2; D perhaps matches TRBD1 (6 bases). The length of the CDR3 is 12 residues. Trimming stripped 2 bases from V and 5 bases from J, with 6 bases between. The germline V gene encodes CDR1 MDHEN and CDR2 SYDVKM. CDR3 coding DNA: TGTGCCAGCAGTTTACAGGGGTATGGCTACACCTTC. Translated, it gives CASSLQGYGYTF.

This chain connects TRBV27 to TRBJ2-1; 7 positions agree with TRBD2. This CDR3 is 16 amino acids long. CDR1 and CDR2 (germline): MNHEY, SMNVEV (reference sequence). V lost 6 bases, J lost 5 bases, and 13 bases stayed unmatched. CDR3 amino acids: CASRRLRLAVDNEQFF. The CDR3 DNA is TGTGCCAGCAGACGCCTCCGACTAGCAGTCGACAATGAGCAGTTCTTC.

The genes are TRBV28 and TRBJ2-3; D might be TRBD1 (5 bases). Per germline, CDR1 MDHEN and CDR2 SYDVKM. Trimming removed 3 bases at V and 2 bases at J, with 21 bases between. This CDR3 has 18 amino acids. CDR3 bases: TGTGCCAGCAGTTTGAACATAAGGGGCCCCCTCGTCACAGATACGCAGTATTTT. It is translated as CASSLNIRGPLVTDTQYF. The full variable domain, with the rest looked up from reference TRBV28 and TRBJ2-3, is DVKVTQSSRYLVKRTGEKVFLECVQDMDHENMFWYRQDPGLGLRLIYFSYDVKMKEKGDIPEGYSVSREKKERFSLILESASTNQTSMYLCASSLNIRGPLVTDTQYFGPGTRLTVL.

A single count supports this clone. The CDR3 here is CASFLSDDKSYEQYF. CDR3 DNA sequence: TGTGCCAGCTTCCTTTCCGACGACAAATCCTACGAGCAGTACTTC. This chain uses TRBV27 with TRBJ2-7; D call uncertain. CDR1 MNHEY and CDR2 SMNVEV come from the germline V gene (reference sequence). Trimming removed 8 bases at V and 1 base at J, with 18 bases between. The CDR3 spans 15 residues.

This clone was recorded once. V usage is TRBV11-3 and J usage is TRBJ2-7; D is perhaps TRBD1 or TRBD2 (6 bases each). The CDR3 runs 14 residues. Germline V lookup: CDR1 SGHNT, CDR2 YENEEA. V was pared by 5 bases and J by 4 bases, with 15 bases between. The CDR3 nucleotides read TGTGCCAGCAGCCCGGGGGCAGGGTGGTACGAGCAGTACTTC. Encoded protein: CASSPGAGWYEQYF.

V usage is TRBV6-5 and J usage is TRBJ2-1; D possibly corresponds to TRBD2 (5 bases). Deletions cut 0 bases from V and 7 bases from J, with 13 bases between. CDR1 MNHEY and CDR2 SVGAGI come from the germline V gene. The CDR3 consists of 15 residues. The CDR3: CASSYSSLEGNEQFF. The DNA of the CDR3 is TGTGCCAGCAGTTACTCGAGTCTAGAGGGTAATGAGCAGTTCTTC.

This sequence joins TRBV5-4 and TRBJ2-1; D uncertain. V lost 4 bases and J 5 bases, leaving 16 bases between the germline ends. Germline assignment: CDR1 SGHNT and CDR2 YYREEE (reference sequence). The length of the CDR3 is 15 residues. CDR3 protein: CASSTGISDDNEQFF. The CDR3 nucleotides read TGTGCCAGCAGCACCGGTATCAGTGACGACAATGAGCAGTTCTTC.

The V and J genes are TRBV5-6 and TRBJ2-1; D could derive from TRBD1 or TRBD2 (5 bases each). Deletions cut 0 bases from V and 5 bases from J, with 12 bases between. The CDR3 is made up of 15 amino acids. CDR1 is SGHDT, CDR2 YYEEEE, per germline. The CDR3 nucleotides read TGTGCCAGCAGCTTGGCCGGGATGGGGCACAATGAGCAGTTCTTC. Its protein is CASSLAGMGHNEQFF.

The J gene is TRBJ2-1, the V gene TRBV29-1; tentatively, D is TRBD1 (6 bases). CDR1 and CDR2 from the germline V gene are SQVTM and ANQGSEA. The CDR3 consists of 14 residues. The ends were cut back, 7 bases at V and 3 bases at J, with 16 bases in the middle. CDR3 coding DNA: TGCAGCGCCACGGGCAGGGGCGGCTACAATGAGCAGTTCTTC. Amino acid sequence: CSATGRGGYNEQFF.

The chain employs TRBV14 and TRBJ2-3, with TRBD2 identical over 12 bases. The CDR3 has 17 residues. From germline, CDR1 is SGHDN and CDR2 FVKESK. With 2 bases clipped from V and 3 bases from J, the junction kept 6 bases outside the gene matches. CDR3 nucleotide sequence: TGTGCCAGCAGCCAACGTCCTAGCGGGAGGGGGACAGATACGCAGTATTTT. Translating it yields CASSQRPSGRGTDTQYF.

The chain recombines TRBV11-2 with TRBJ2-1; 7 bases match TRBD2. J lost 12 bases, V lost 3 bases, and 5 bases had no gene match. The germline V gene has CDR1 SGHAT and CDR2 FQNNGV. The CDR3 sequence is 12 residues long. CDR3 loop: CASSFAGDRQFF. The CDR3, as DNA: TGTGCCAGCAGCTTCGCGGGAGATAGGCAGTTCTTC.

The CDR3 loop is CASSVGGSVSEQYF. Here the CDR3 DNA reads TGTGCCAGCAGCGTAGGAGGGAGTGTAAGCGAGCAGTACTTC. V usage is TRBV9 and J usage is TRBJ2-7; weak D call: TRBD2 (5 bases). Germline assignment: CDR1 SGDLS and CDR2 YYNGEE. The CDR3 sequence is 14 residues long. Trimming pared 0 bases from V and 6 bases from J, leaving 13 bases between.

This chain connects TRBV4-1 to TRBJ2-5; a weak D match, TRBD1 (5 bases). The CDR3 contains 13 residues. Germline assignment: CDR1 MGHRA and CDR2 YSYEKL. Trimming shortened V by 8 bases and J by 10 bases, and 20 bases separated the two germline ends. In nucleotides, the CDR3 is TGCGCCAGCGGGTCATCCATCTCAGGGATCCAGTACTTC. It yields the protein CASGSSISGIQYF.